This TCR beta chain comes out of a study of identical twins (dated by TCRdb to about 2016). A note on the overall study: To test whether fetal clonotypes persist, the study used deep sequencing on TCR alpha and beta repertoires from monozygotic twins, unrelated adults of various ages, and cord blood. To rule out contamination, replicate twin experiments were performed at different times with different library preparation protocols. What the research found in general, with its limitations: Out-of-frame TCR alpha sharing in monozygotic twins was systematically underestimated by recombination models, whereas sharing between unrelated individuals was in agreement with the recombination models. Zero-insertion analyses could be partly confounded by invariant T cells such as MAIT and iNKT, though diverse VJ usage argued against such confounding for most clonotypes. Excess twin sharing in beta out-of-frame sequences was weaker because fewer shared sequences lowered the signal-to-noise ratio. Compared with coincidental sharing between unrelated individuals, out-of-frame TCR alpha sequences shared between twins showed an excess of sequences with low generation probability. Because the same donors could not be followed over many years, the conclusions relied on cross-sectional statistical analysis. Abundant cord blood beta clonotypes carried fewer insertions; young adult naive repertoires showed a weaker similar trend, while memory repertoires showed none.

Every donor in the study was a healthy Caucasian. The twin cohort comprised three pairs of female monozygotic twins, all aged roughly 18 to 29 years. Positive isolation kits from Invitrogen were used to isolate the CD4+ and CD8+ T cell populations. Reading the germline V gene gives CDR1 SGHTA and CDR2 FQGNSA. The CDR3, from cysteine to phenylalanine, totals 15 residues. Of the read, only the CDR3 DNA is kept; its 45 bases are in frame from base 1. Here V drops 5 bases and J drops 2 bases, and the junction holds 9 bases not matched to any gene. Library generation was performed with 5' RACE. Instrument on record: Illumina HiSeq 2000. A universal primer binding site was introduced by template switching, and a unique molecular identifier was present in the final cDNA, enabling accurate counting of TCR cDNA molecules. First-strand cDNA for TCR alpha and beta chains was synthesized from specific primers in the conserved constant-segment region. To control for contamination, every cDNA library carried two barcodes: a SMART-Mk sample barcode plus Illumina barcodes. TruSeq adapter sequences and Illumina sample barcodes were added in two successive PCR steps. TCR alpha and beta cDNA libraries were sequenced on the Illumina HiSeq platform with custom primers. In the source study's methods: MiGEC processed the raw reads to extract unique molecular identifiers, while MiXCR was used to determine the CDR3 positions. For each individual, recombination models were inferred using an EM algorithm with the repgenHMM and IGoR tools. Shared clonotype analysis was performed with the tcR package in R, normalizing sharing by the product of cloneset sizes. To study raw recombination without the effects of thymic and clonal selection, out-of-frame nonproductive sequences were analyzed. The public sequencing data were trimmed at Q25 with fastp and processed into clonotypes with MiXCR by TCRdb, which kept only in-frame beta chains. Rows merge per CDR3 protein into single entries with the most common DNA and genes. The V and J calls were not made by the authors but by TCRdb's processing. In this sample the table shows roughly 500,000 distinct CDR3 sequences, around 20% of which occur a single time. Roughly 0.9% of the sample belongs to the ten largest clones.

This clonotype is described as medium-sized (0.01 to 0.1%). There is no known antigen for this receptor. No quality values exist for individual bases; no much larger clone is one base distant. The data also belong to a second study, concerning T cells expressing NK-cell markers. The second study's authors report: Eight donors provided sorted CD3+CD56+NKG2C+, CD3+CD56+NKG2C- and CD3+CD56-NKG2C+ T-cell subsets, whose TCR beta-chain repertoires were profiled. Most of the eight sequenced donors were HCMV-seropositive and one was HCMV-seronegative. To restrict sorting to alphabetaTCR-expressing T cells, an anti-gammadeltaTCR antibody was added in several experiments. For five or six donors, the dominant CD3+CD56+NKG2C+ clonotypes were among the top 10 CD8+ clonotypes and accounted for roughly 1.0-7.5% of CD8+ T cells. Those dominant clonotypes were again the most abundant among CD3+CD56-NKG2C+ cells in a handful of donors, at 28.3-60.1%. Whether the expanded NKG2C-expressing T cell clones were specific for HCMV antigens remained unclear. The eight sequenced donors were randomly selected healthy volunteers, three men and five women. HCMV serostatus was determined by detecting HCMV-specific IgG in serum with a commercial ELISA kit. MIGEC was used to demultiplex reads and group reads by UMI, and MiTCR was used to assemble and quantify clonotypes. Only TCR cDNA sequences supported by at least two reads were kept to exclude erroneous sequences. The tcR package was used for downstream repertoire analysis, with clonotypes matched between fractions based on CDR3 nucleotide sequence plus V segment. Antigen specificity was annotated against VDJdb with VDJmatch, allowing one amino acid substitution in CDR3.

Rearrangement joined TRBV7-2 to TRBJ2-7; TRBD2 fits 7 bases in the junction. The source is a woman aged 18-29 years in good health. Sequenced: CD4+ T cells sorted from blood. The CDR3: CASSPIAGSTYEQYF. The DNA sequence follows: TGTGCCAGCAGCCCGATAGCGGGCTCAACCTACGAGCAGTACTTC.